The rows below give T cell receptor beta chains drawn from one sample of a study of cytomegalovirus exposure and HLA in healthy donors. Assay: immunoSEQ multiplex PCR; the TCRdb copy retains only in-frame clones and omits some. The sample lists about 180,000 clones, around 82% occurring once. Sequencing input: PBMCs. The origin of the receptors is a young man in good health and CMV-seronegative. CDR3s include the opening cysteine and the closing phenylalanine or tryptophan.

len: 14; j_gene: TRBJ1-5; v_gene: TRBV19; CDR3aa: CASKFRDSNQPQHF
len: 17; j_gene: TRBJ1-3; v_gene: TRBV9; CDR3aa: CASSGGQPPLSGNTIYF
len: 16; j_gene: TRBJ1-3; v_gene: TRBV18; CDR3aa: CASSFRQVGPGDTIYF
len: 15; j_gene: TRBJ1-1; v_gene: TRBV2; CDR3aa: CASRGAVASVSEAFF
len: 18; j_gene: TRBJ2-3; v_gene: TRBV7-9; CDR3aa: CASSHRGGRSWVTDTQYF
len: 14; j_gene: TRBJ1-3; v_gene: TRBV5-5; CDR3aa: CASSLQGFGNTIYF
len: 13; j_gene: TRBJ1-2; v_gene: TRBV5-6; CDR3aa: CASSFQGSGGYTF
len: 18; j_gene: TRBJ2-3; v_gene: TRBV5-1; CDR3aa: CASSLGRLAGSGTDTQYF
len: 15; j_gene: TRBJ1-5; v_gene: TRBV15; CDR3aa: CATSGNRQGYQPQHF
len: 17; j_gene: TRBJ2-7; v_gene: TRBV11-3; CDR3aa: CASTRTSGSGGLYEQYF
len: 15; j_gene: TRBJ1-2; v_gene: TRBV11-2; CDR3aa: CASSLSTVGVYGYTF
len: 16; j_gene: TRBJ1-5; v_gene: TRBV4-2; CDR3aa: CASSQDADSTHQPQHF
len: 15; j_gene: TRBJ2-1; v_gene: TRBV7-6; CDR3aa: CASSLGQAMYNEQFF
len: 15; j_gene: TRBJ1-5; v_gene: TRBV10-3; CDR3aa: CAISDGQGLSQPQHF
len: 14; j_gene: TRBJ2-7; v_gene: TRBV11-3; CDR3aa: CASSFKGGPYEQYF
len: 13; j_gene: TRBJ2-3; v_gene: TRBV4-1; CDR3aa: CASSQGDTDTQYF
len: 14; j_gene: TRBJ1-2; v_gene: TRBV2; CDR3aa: CASKWQGVSYGYTF
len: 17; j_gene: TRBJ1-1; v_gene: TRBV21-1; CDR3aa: CASSTGNRGTGNTEAFF
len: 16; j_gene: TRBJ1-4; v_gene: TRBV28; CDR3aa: CASSSLGHPTNEKLFF
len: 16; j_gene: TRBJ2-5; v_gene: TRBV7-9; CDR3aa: CASSLSLDYQRWTQYF
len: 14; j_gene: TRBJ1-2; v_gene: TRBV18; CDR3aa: CASSSTGEKNGYTF
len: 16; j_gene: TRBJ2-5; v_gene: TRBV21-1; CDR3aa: CASSKWASVIMETQYF
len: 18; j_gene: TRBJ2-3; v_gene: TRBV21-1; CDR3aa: CASSKAGREQGYRYTQYF
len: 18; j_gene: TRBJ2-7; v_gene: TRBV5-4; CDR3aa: CASSPSGSLPVGAYEQYF
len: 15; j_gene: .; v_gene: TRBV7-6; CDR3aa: CASSLVQGKISEQYF
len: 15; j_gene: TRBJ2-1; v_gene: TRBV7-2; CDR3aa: CASSPSGSSYNEQFF
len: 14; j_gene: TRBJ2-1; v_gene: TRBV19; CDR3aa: CASSRYASRNEQFF
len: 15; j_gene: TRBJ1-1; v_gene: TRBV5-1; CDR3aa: CASSLVAGGDTEAFF
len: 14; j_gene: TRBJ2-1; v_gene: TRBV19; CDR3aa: CASRLDSGRNEQFF
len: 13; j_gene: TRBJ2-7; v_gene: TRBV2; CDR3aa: CASRPTGSYEQYF
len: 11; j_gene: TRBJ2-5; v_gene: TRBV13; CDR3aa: CASSLQWTQYF
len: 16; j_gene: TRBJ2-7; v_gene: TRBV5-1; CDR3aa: CASSLNRDRSLYEQYF
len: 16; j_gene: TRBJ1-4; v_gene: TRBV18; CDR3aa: CASSPLTGGTNEKLFF
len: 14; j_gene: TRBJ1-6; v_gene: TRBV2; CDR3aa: CASSETGPNSPLHF
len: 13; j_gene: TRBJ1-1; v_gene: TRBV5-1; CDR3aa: CASSLALNTEAFF
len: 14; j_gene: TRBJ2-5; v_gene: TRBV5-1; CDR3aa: CASRYGTAQETQYF
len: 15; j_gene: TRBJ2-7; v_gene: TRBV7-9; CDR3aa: CASSHWGTGAYEQYF
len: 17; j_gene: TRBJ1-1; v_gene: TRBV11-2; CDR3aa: CASSSLWTGGFNTEAFF
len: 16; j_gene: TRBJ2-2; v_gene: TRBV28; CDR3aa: CASTRDRGCGGGELFF
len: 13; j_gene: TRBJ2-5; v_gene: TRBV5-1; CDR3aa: CASSLNREETQYF
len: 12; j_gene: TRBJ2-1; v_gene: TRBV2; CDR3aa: CASSDQYNEQFF
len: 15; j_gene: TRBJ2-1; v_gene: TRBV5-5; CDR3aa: CASSFTGGALNEQFF
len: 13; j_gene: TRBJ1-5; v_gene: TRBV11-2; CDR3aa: CASSHRTDQPQHF
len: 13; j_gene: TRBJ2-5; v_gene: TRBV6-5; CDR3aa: CASRSLGAETQYF